This paragraph reports one T cell receptor (beta chain). Its specificity is not known. Between the trimmed V and J ends, which lost 2 bases and 6 bases, there was a span of 13 bases. Germline V gene data show CDR1 as MDHEN and CDR2 as SYDVKM. This CDR3 comprises 14 residues. These data belong to a study of cytomegalovirus exposure and HLA in healthy donors. Only in-frame clones appear in the TCRdb table, and some are missing; sequencing was by immunoSEQ multiplex PCR. The sample lists 150,000 to 200,000 clones, around nine tenths occurring once. Study-wide results and caveats: Researchers counted around 150 TCR beta chains as cytomegalovirus-associated.

The receptor was derived from a young man in good health and CMV-seropositive. The chain links TRBV28 to TRBJ1-1; D ambiguous. Sequencing was performed on PBMCs. In DNA, the CDR3 is TGTGCCAGCAGTTTAACACGAGGAGGGCCTGAAGCTTTCTTT. It yields the protein CASSLTRGGPEAFF.